The TCR beta chain described here comes from a study of tumor-infiltrating T cells and Merkel cell polyomavirus (dated by TCRdb to 2016 to 2017). For context, the study as a whole: In Merkel cell carcinoma patients, the study investigated CD8+ T cells specific for the Merkel cell polyomavirus KLL epitope. Across the study, one tumor sample was a frozen nodal tumor digest and one was a flash-frozen core biopsy of a metastasis. Patients received varied, non-standardized therapies including chemotherapy, radiation and immunotherapies. Disease stage at presentation varied among the patients, and patient follow-up lasted a median of about 2.5 years, ranging from 1.1 to 6.0 years. In 14 to 15 samples, TRB sequencing was done on KLL-tetramer-sorted cells from blood or tumor-infiltrating lymphocytes, along with 12 matched whole-tumor samples. Most whole-tumor samples were roughly 24-micron curls cut from formalin-fixed, paraffin-embedded tissue blocks. On the study overall, not on this receptor specifically: KLL-specific TRB repertoires were diverse and largely private, with only one public clonotype among more than 300 unique sequences, shared by two patients. Only a single viral epitope was studied, so T cells against other Merkel cell polyomavirus epitopes were not captured. More unique KLL-specific clonotypes in tumors (roughly 5-108 vs 0-3) was associated with a significant MCC-specific survival advantage (P = 0.0051). The small sample size of the study (n of about 12 patients) is recognized as a limitation. A higher intratumoral fraction of KLL-specific T cells (roughly 1.8-18% versus roughly 0-0.14%) was associated with significantly improved MCC-specific survival.

A note on this clone: What antigen it recognizes has not been identified. No base-level quality is on record; no much larger clone is a single base apart.

All patients' tumors stained robustly positive for Merkel cell polyomavirus Large T antigen by immunohistochemistry. Around 12 Merkel cell carcinoma patients with robust KLL-tetramer+ populations, above 0.04% of CD8+ T cells, in blood and/or cultured TIL were included. Every patient was Caucasian, and patient ages had a median of approximately 64 years and ranged from about 50 to 77 years. For patients with unknown primaries who presented with nodal disease, or in cases where primary tissue was insufficient, lymph node tumors were analyzed. Here V drops 4 bases and J drops 0 bases, and the junction holds 2 bases not matched to any gene. The CDR3 holds 14 amino acids from the cysteine to the phenylalanine. Only CDR3 DNA remains: 42 bases, in frame from the first base. CDR1 and CDR2, looked up from the germline V gene (reference sequence), are SGHNT and YYREEE. Libraries were built with the immunoSEQ multiplex PCR assay. Adaptive Biotechnologies (Seattle, WA) carried out genomic DNA extraction, TRB sequencing and normalization. In the authors' own workflow: Clonality was calculated as one minus the Shannon entropy of productive TRB sequences, normalized by log2 of unique productive sequences. KLL-specific clonotypes in tumors were identified by matching TCRbeta CDR3 amino acid sequences to those from the tetramer-sorted sample of each patient. The table was pulled from immuneACCESS by TCRdb, which kept in-frame rearrangements only. Such tables lose some clones; where checked, under half of the loss comes from unresolved V genes, and the rest has no known cause. D and trimming were read from the DNA, whereas the V and J calls and clone size are those reported in that table. The table for this sample lists about 25,000 clones; about 85% of them were counted only once. The ten top clones hold 2.5% to 3% of the sample.

The origin of this receptor is a man between 50 and 59 years old with Merkel cell carcinoma. The chain couples TRBV5-4 to TRBJ2-7; TRBD2 agrees with 9 junctional bases. The sequenced material came from lymph node tissue. For the CDR3, the sequence is CASSLAGSSYEQYF. The DNA is TGTGCCAGCAGCCTAGCGGGGAGCTCCTACGAGCAGTACTTC.